Listed below are T cell receptor beta chains from one sample, sequenced in a study of PD-1 blockade in mismatch repair-deficient tumors. Sequencing used immunoSEQ multiplex PCR; TCRdb keeps in-frame clones, though not all of them. This table holds some 120,000 clones, almost 90% found once. This sample comprised peripheral blood, obtained approximately 72 weeks after starting pembrolizumab. Receptors originate from an adult with mismatch repair-deficient cancer. The CDR3 runs from the conserved cysteine through the conserved F or W. The order of the fields is J gene, V gene, D gene, clone size, CDR3 protein, CDR3 DNA. D genes are given only for firm matches. Clone size is stated in some rows and not others, as once, few, many or a class when expanded.

J gene: TRBJ1-1; V gene: TRBV21-1; D gene: -; clone size: -; CDR3 protein: CASSKGEEGSGTEAFF; CDR3 DNA: TGTGCCAGCAGCAAAGGGGAGGAGGGCTCAGGCACTGAAGCTTTCTTT
J gene: TRBJ2-1; V gene: TRBV21-1; D gene: -; clone size: -; CDR3 protein: CASSLNDRVVYNEQFF; CDR3 DNA: TGTGCCAGCAGCCTAAACGACAGGGTTGTCTACAATGAGCAGTTCTTC
J gene: TRBJ2-1; V gene: TRBV10-2; D gene: -; clone size: -; CDR3 protein: CATTGLATYNEQFF; CDR3 DNA: TGCGCCACCACGGGTCTAGCTACCTACAATGAGCAGTTCTTC
J gene: TRBJ2-7; V gene: TRBV4-1; D gene: -; clone size: -; CDR3 protein: CASSQTHSGTGYEQYF; CDR3 DNA: TGCGCCAGCAGCCAGACCCACTCCGGGACGGGTTACGAGCAGTACTTC
J gene: TRBJ2-7; V gene: TRBV18; D gene: TRBD1; clone size: -; CDR3 protein: CASSPWDRAYEQYF; CDR3 DNA: TGTGCCAGCTCACCATGGGACAGGGCCTACGAGCAGTACTTC
J gene: TRBJ2-2; V gene: TRBV6-6; D gene: -; clone size: -; CDR3 protein: CASSYLQNTGELFF; CDR3 DNA: TGTGCCAGCAGTTACTTACAGAACACCGGGGAGCTGTTTTTT
J gene: TRBJ2-5; V gene: TRBV5-8; D gene: -; clone size: -; CDR3 protein: CASSLAGRERETQYF; CDR3 DNA: TGTGCCAGCAGCTTGGCCGGCAGGGAACGAGAGACCCAGTACTTC
J gene: TRBJ2-1; V gene: TRBV27; D gene: -; clone size: -; CDR3 protein: CASSTDTFSYNEQFF; CDR3 DNA: TGTGCCAGCAGTACAGACACGTTCTCCTACAATGAGCAGTTCTTC
J gene: TRBJ2-7; V gene: TRBV7-8; D gene: TRBD2; clone size: -; CDR3 protein: CASSLEFSGAGYEQYF; CDR3 DNA: TGTGCCAGCAGCTTAGAGTTTAGCGGAGCGGGGTACGAGCAGTACTTC
J gene: TRBJ2-3; V gene: TRBV5-1; D gene: -; clone size: -; CDR3 protein: CASSLLTDTQYF; CDR3 DNA: TGCGCCAGCAGCCTCCTCACAGATACGCAGTATTTT
J gene: TRBJ2-7; V gene: TRBV11-3; D gene: -; clone size: -; CDR3 protein: CASSLLAASHEQYF; CDR3 DNA: TGTGCCAGCAGCTTATTAGCGGCCTCTCACGAGCAGTACTTC
J gene: TRBJ1-1; V gene: TRBV11-2; D gene: -; clone size: -; CDR3 protein: CASSTISGEAFF; CDR3 DNA: TGTGCCAGCAGCACGATCTCGGGGGAAGCTTTCTTT
J gene: TRBJ2-4; V gene: TRBV29-1; D gene: -; clone size: -; CDR3 protein: CSVEGGRENIQYF; CDR3 DNA: TGCAGCGTTGAGGGCGGACGGGAAAACATTCAGTACTTC
J gene: TRBJ1-1; V gene: TRBV30; D gene: -; clone size: -; CDR3 protein: CAWSVYGTEAFF; CDR3 DNA: TGTGCCTGGAGTGTATACGGCACTGAAGCTTTCTTT
J gene: TRBJ2-7; V gene: TRBV10-3; D gene: -; clone size: -; CDR3 protein: CAISELSEVYEQYF; CDR3 DNA: TGTGCCATCAGTGAGCTTAGCGAGGTCTACGAGCAGTACTTC
J gene: TRBJ2-1; V gene: TRBV7-9; D gene: -; clone size: once; CDR3 protein: CASTASGRHNEQFF; CDR3 DNA: TGTGCCAGCACCGCATCCGGCAGGCACAATGAGCAGTTCTTC
J gene: TRBJ2-3; V gene: TRBV7-2; D gene: TRBD1; clone size: -; CDR3 protein: CASSPGTGYSDTQYF; CDR3 DNA: TGTGCCAGCAGCCCCGGGACAGGGTATTCAGATACGCAGTATTTT
J gene: TRBJ1-3; V gene: TRBV6-5; D gene: TRBD1; clone size: -; CDR3 protein: CASRPSTGENTIYF; CDR3 DNA: TGTGCCAGCAGACCCTCGACAGGGGAAAACACCATATATTTT
J gene: TRBJ1-2; V gene: TRBV28; D gene: -; clone size: -; CDR3 protein: CASSLDRNNYGYTF; CDR3 DNA: TGTGCCAGCAGTCTCGACAGGAATAACTATGGCTACACCTTC
J gene: TRBJ2-2; V gene: TRBV19; D gene: -; clone size: -; CDR3 protein: CATATRGDTGELFF; CDR3 DNA: TGTGCCACCGCGACCAGGGGAGACACCGGGGAGCTGTTTTTT
J gene: TRBJ2-5; V gene: TRBV11-2; D gene: TRBD2; clone size: -; CDR3 protein: CASSPLRVERGHWEETQYF; CDR3 DNA: TGTGCCAGCAGCCCCCTCCGAGTGGAGCGGGGGCACTGGGAAGAGACCCAGTACTTC
J gene: TRBJ2-3; V gene: TRBV4-2; D gene: TRBD1; clone size: -; CDR3 protein: CASSQEVGQGDGPDTQYF; CDR3 DNA: TGTGCCAGCAGCCAAGAGGTTGGACAGGGCGACGGGCCAGATACGCAGTATTTT
J gene: TRBJ2-1; V gene: TRBV7-9; D gene: TRBD1; clone size: -; CDR3 protein: CASSKGQRLNNEQFF; CDR3 DNA: TGTGCCAGCAGCAAGGGACAGCGACTAAACAATGAGCAGTTCTTC
J gene: TRBJ2-3; V gene: TRBV5-5; D gene: -; clone size: -; CDR3 protein: CASSFLYSVGTDTQYF; CDR3 DNA: TGTGCCAGCAGCTTTTTATATAGCGTCGGAACAGATACGCAGTATTTT
J gene: TRBJ2-7; V gene: TRBV4-3; D gene: TRBD2; clone size: -; CDR3 protein: CASSHWGLAGINEQYF; CDR3 DNA: TGCGCCAGCAGCCACTGGGGACTAGCGGGAATCAACGAGCAGTACTTC